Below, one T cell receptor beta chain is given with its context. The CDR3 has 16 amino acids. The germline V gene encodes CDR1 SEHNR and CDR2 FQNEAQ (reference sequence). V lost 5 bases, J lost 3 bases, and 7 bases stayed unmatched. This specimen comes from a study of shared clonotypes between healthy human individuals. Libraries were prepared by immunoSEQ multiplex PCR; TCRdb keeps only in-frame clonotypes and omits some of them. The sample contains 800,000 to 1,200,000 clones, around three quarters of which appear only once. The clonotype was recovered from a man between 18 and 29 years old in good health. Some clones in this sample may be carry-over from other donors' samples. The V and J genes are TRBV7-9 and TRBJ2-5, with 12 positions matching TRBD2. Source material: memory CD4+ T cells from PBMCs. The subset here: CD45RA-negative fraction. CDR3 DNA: TGTGCCAGCAGCCTTGGACTAGCGGGACGAGAAGAGACCCAGTACTTC. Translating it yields CASSLGLAGREETQYF.